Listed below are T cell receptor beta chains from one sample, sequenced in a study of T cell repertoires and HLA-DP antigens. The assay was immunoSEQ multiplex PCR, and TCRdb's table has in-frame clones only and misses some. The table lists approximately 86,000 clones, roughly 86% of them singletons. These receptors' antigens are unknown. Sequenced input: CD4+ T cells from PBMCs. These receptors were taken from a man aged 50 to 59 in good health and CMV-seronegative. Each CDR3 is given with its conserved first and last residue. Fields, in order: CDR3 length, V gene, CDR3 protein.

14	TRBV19	CASSMQGRVYEQYF
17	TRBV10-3	CAISESWASGSRETQYF
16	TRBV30	CAWSVAASGRRDTQYF
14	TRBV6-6	CASRLDRGRETQYF
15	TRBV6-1	CASSPQGMGNQPQHF
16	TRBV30	CAWSSKGQGVLNEQFF
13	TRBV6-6	CASRKGGAQEQYF
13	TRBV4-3	CASSQTGFGELFF
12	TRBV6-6	CATGLLQETQYF
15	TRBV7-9	CASSLEGTGGNEQYF
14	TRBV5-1	CASSSDRGNNEQFF
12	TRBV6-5	CASSEDNYGYTF
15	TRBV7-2	CASSLTGVGTDTQYF
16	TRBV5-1	CASSSGTGQDLYGYTF
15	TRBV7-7	CASSLAGGGRETQYF
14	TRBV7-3	CASSITGQDNEQYF
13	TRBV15	CATSRVGTGTTYF
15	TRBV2	CASSETGQGGDTQYF
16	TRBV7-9	CASSASDPGWNTEAFF
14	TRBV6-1	CASSEGLGSYGYTF
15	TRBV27	CASSQIRDRGNEQFF
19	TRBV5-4	CASSLATGTGSSYNSPLHF
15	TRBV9	CASSAPRTGYGELFF
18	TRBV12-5	CASGLGTGGLGGANVLTF
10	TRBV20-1	CSASEYGYTF
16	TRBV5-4	CASSNTPGGNSYEQYF
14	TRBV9	CASSVGQSGATQYF